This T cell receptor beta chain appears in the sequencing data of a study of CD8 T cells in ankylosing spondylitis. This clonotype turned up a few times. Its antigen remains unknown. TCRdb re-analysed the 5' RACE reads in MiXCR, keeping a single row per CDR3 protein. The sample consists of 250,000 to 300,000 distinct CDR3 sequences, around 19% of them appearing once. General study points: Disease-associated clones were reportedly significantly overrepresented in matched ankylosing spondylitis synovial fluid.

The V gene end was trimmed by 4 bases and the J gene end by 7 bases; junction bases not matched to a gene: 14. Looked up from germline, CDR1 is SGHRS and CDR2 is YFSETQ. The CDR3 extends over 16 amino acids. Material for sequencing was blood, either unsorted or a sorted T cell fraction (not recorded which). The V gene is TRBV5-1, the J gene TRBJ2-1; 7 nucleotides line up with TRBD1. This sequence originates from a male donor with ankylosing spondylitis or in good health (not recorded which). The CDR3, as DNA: TGCGCCAGCAGCGCATACTTTGGGACACAGGGGAATGAGCAGTTCTTC. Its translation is CASSAYFGTQGNEQFF.